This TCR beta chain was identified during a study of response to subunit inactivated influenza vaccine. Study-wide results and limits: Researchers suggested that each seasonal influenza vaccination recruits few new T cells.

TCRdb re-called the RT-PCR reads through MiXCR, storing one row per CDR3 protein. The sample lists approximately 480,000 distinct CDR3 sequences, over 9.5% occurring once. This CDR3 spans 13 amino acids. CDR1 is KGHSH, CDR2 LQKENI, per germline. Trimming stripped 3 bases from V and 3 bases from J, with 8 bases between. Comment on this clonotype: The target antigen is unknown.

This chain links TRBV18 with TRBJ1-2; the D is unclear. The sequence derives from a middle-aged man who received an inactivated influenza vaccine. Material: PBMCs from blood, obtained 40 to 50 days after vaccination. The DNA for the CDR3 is TGTGCCAGCTCACCCAATCGCGACTATGGCTACACCTTC. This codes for CASSPNRDYGYTF.